This T cell receptor (beta chain) stems from a study of cytomegalovirus exposure and HLA in healthy donors. Study-wide findings and caveats: What a later analysis showed was that several of the most significant clusters appeared linked to common viral pathogens. In a later analysis, TCR association rates varied by HLA locus: DRB1 most, HLA-C fewest.

About this clone itself: Its antigen remains unidentified. This sample also contains other DNA sequences that code for the same CDR3.

Trimming left V 5 bases short and J 9 bases short, with 11 bases between. The CDR3 has 12 amino acids. CDR1 and CDR2 (germline): SGHTA, FQGNSA. Each donor's status was that of a healthy bone marrow donor. At the time of sampling, donors were nominally healthy, though unrecorded immune exposures were likely. With 60 Vbeta and 13 Jbeta primers, the PCR was carried out. Profiling relied on immunoSEQ multiplex PCR, and the TCRdb table lists in-frame clones only, not all of them. The profile shows over 100,000 clones, around 80% of them singletons. The source of this sequence is a woman aged 40 to 50 in good health and CMV-seronegative. Specimen: PBMCs. This chain uses TRBV7-2 with TRBJ1-5, with D perhaps matching TRBD1 (5 bases). The DNA for the CDR3 is TGTGCCAGCAGCCCTCGGGGGGGGCCCCAGCATTTT. Residues: CASSPRGGPQHF.